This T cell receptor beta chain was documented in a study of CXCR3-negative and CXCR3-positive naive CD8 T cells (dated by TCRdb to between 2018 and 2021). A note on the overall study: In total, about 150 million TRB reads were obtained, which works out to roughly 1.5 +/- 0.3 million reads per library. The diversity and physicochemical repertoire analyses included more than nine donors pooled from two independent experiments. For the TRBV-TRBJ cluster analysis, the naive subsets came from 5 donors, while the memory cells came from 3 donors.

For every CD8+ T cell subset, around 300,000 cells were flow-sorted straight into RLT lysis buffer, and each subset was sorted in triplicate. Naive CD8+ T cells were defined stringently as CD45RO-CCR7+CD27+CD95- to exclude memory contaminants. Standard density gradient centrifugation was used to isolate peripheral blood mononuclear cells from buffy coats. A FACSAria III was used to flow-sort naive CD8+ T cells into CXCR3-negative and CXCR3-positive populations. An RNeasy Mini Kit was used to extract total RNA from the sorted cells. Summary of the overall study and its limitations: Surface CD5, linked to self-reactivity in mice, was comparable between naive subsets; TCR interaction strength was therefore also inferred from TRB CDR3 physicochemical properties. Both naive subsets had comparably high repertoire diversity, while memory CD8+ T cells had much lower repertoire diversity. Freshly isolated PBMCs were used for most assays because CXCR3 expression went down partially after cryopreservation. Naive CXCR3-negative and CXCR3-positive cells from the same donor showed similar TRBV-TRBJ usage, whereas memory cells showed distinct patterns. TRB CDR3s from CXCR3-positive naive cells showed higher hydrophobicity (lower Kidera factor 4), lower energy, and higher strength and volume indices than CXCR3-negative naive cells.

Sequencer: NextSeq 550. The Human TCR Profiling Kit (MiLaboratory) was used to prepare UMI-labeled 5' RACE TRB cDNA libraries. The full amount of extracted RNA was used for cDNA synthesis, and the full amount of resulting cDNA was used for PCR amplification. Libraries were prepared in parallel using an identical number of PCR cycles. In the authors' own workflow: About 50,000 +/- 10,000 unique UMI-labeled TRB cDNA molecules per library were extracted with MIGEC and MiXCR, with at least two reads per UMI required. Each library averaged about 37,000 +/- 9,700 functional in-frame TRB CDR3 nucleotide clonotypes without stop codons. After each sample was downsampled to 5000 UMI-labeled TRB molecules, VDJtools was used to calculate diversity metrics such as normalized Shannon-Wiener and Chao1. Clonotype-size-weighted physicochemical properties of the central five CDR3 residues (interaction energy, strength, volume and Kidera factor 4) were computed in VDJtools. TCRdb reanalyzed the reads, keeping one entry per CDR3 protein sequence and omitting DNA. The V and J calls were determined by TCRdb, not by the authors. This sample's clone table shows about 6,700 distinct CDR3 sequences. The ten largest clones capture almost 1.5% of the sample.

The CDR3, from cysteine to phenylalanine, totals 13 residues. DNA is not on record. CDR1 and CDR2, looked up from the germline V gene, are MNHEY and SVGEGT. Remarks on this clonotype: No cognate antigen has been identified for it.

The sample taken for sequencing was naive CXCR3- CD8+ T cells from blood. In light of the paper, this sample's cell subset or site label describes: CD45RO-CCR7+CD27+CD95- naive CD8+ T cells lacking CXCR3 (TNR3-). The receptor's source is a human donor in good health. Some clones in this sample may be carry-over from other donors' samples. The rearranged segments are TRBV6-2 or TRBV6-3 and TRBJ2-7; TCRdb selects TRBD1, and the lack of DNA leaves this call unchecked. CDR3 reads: CASSLLGGYEQYF.